This T cell receptor (beta chain) was identified during a study of cytomegalovirus exposure and HLA in healthy donors. Study context: Unique TCR beta sequences numbering some 120 million came from around 180 million T cells in an earlier analysis.

The primer mix had 60 Vbeta and 13 Jbeta primers. Original processing notes: Later, an analysis found approximately 80 million unique TCR beta chains, and about 10 million of these were shared. Libraries were prepared by immunoSEQ multiplex PCR; TCRdb keeps only in-frame clonotypes and omits some of them. That table supplies the V and J calls and clone size; D and trimming were determined from the DNA. The table shows about 190,000 clones, with 80% to 85% occurring only once. This CDR3 is built from 15 residues. Germline V gives CDR1 SGHRS, CDR2 YFSETQ. Losses at the gene ends were 5 bases for V and 3 bases for J; bases not matched to a gene: 5.

The V gene is TRBV5-1, the J gene TRBJ1-2, with 12 bases matching TRBD1. The sample comprised PBMCs. The sequence came from a woman aged 18-35 years in good health and CMV-seropositive. The CDR3 spells CASRLGTGGDYGYTF. CDR3 nucleotides: TGCGCCAGCAGATTAGGGACAGGGGGCGACTATGGCTACACCTTC.